This TCR beta chain derives from a study of blood T cells in healthy people across ages. The people who gave samples were healthy Caucasians from Russia, aged about 6 to 100. Samples each had at least 6 micrograms of total RNA extracted. With a J-beta primer mix and a sample-barcoded 5' primer, a second PCR ran about 7 to 11 cycles. Every sample gave at least 2.5 million paired-end reads containing CDR3. Each CDR3 protein gets one entry after TCRdb re-called the 5' RACE reads with MiXCR. The repertoire has 890,000 or so distinct CDR3 sequences, roughly 60% of them found once; the top ten carry around a quarter. The germline V gene has CDR1 MDHEN and CDR2 SYDVKM. V was trimmed by 3 bases and J by 0 bases, leaving 15 bases between them. This CDR3 has 16 residues.

The chain employs TRBV28 and TRBJ2-7, with D perhaps TRBD1 or TRBD2 (5 bases each). The sequenced sample consisted of blood. The sequence was collected from a man aged 25 to 40 in good health. The CDR3 bases are TGTGCCAGCAGTTTTGCCCCCGGGACCGTCTCCTACGAGCAGTACTTC. Its protein is CASSFAPGTVSYEQYF.